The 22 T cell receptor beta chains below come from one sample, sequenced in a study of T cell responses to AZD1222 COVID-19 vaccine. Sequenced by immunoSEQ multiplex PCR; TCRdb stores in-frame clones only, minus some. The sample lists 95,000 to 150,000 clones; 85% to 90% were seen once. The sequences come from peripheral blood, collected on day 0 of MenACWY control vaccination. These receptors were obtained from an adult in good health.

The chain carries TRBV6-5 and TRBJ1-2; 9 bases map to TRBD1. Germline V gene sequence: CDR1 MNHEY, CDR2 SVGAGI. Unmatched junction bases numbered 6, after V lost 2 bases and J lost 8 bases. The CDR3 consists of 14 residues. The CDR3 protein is CASSYGGQGGGYTF. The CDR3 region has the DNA TGTGCCAGCAGTTACGGGGGACAGGGAGGCGGCTACACCTTC.

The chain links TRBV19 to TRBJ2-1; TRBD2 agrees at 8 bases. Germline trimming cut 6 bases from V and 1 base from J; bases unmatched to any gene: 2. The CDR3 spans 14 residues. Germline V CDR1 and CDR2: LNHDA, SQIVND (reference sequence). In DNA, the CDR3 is TGTGCCAGTAGGGCTAGCGGGTCCTACAATGAGCAGTTCTTC. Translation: CASRASGSYNEQFF.

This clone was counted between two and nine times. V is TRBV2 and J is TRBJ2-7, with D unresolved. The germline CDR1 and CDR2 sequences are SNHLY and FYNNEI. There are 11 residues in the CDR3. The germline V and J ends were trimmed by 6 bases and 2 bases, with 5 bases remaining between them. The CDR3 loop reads CASSPTYEQYF. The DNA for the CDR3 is TGTGCCAGCAGCCCCACCTACGAGCAGTACTTC.

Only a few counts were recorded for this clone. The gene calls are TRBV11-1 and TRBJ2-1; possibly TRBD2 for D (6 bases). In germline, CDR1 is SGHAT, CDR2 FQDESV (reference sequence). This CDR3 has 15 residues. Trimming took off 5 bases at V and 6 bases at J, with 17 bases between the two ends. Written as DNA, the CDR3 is TGTGCCAGCAGCCCCCCGGGAGCTGGGGTCAATGAGCAGTTCTTC. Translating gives CASSPPGAGVNEQFF. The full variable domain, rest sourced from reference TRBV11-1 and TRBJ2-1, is EAEVAQSPRYKITEKSQAVAFWCDPISGHATLYWYRQILGQGPELLVQFQDESVVDDSQLPKDRFSAERLKGVDSTLKIQPAELGDSAMYLCASSPPGAGVNEQFFGPGTRLTVL.

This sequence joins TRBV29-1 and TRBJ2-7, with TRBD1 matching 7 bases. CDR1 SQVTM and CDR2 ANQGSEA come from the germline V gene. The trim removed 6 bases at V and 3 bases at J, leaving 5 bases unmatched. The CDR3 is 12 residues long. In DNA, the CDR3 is TGCAGCGTAGGGGACAGTTACTACGAGCAGTACTTC. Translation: CSVGDSYYEQYF.

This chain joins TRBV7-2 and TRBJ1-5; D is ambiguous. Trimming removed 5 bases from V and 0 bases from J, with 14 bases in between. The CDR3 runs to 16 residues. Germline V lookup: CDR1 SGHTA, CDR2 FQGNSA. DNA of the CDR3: TGTGCCAGCAGCCCCCTCCCCCGCGGTAGCAATCAGCCCCAGCATTTT. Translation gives CASSPLPRGSNQPQHF.

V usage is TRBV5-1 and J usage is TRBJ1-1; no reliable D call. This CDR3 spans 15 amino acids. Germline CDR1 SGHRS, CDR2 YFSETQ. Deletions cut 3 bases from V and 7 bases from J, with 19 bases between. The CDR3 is CASSSRAATPHEAFF. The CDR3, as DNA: TGCGCCAGCAGCTCCCGGGCCGCAACCCCTCATGAAGCTTTCTTT.

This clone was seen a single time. The CDR3 DNA reads as TGTGCCAGCAGCGCAGATTCGAGGACCGGGGAGCTGTTTTTT. It translates to CASSADSRTGELFF. V gene TRBV9 combines with J gene TRBJ2-2; D not resolved. The germline gives CDR1 SGDLS, CDR2 YYNGEE. V was cut by 3 bases and J by 5 bases, with 11 bases left in between. The CDR3 runs to 14 residues.

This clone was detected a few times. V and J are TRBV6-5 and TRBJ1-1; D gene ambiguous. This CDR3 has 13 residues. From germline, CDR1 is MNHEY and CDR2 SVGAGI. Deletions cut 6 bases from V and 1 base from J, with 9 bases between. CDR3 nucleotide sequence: TGTGCCAGCAGGTGGGCGGGGAACACTGAAGCTTTCTTT. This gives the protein CASRWAGNTEAFF.

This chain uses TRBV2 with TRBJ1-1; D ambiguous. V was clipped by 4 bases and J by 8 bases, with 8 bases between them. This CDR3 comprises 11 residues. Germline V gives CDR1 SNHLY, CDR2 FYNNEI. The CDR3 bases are TGTGCCAGCAGTGGGGTGGTAGAAGCTTTCTTT. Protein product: CASSGVVEAFF.

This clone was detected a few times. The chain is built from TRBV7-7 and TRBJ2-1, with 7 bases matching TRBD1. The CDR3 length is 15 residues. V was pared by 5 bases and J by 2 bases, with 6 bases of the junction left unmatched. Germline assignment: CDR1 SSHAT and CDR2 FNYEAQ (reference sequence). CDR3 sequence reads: CASSPQGGPYNEQFF. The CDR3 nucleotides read TGTGCCAGCAGCCCTCAAGGGGGCCCCTACAATGAGCAGTTCTTC.

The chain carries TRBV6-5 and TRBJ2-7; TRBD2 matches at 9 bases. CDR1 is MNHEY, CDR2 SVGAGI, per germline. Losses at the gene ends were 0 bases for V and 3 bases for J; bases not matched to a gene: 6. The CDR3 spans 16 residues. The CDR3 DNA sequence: TGTGCCAGCAGTTACTCGAAGGCGGGAGGGTTCTACGAGCAGTACTTC. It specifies CASSYSKAGGFYEQYF.

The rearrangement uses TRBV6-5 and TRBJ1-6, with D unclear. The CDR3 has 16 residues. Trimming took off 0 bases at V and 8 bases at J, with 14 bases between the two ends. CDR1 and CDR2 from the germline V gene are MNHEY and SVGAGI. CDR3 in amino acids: CASSYSLQTLDSPLHF. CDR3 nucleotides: TGTGCCAGCAGTTACTCTCTACAGACGCTGGATTCACCCCTCCACTTT.

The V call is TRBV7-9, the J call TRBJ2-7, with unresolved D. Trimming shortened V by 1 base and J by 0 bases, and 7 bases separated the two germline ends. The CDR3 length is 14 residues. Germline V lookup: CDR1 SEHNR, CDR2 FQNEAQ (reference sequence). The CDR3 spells CASSLDWDSYEQYF. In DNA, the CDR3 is TGTGCCAGCAGCTTAGACTGGGACTCCTACGAGCAGTACTTC.

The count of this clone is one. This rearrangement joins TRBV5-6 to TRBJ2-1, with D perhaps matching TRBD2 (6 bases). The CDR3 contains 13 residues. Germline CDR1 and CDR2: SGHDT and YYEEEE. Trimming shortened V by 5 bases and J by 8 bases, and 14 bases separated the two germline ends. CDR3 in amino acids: CASRTGVRDEQFF. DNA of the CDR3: TGTGCCAGCAGAACGGGAGTTCGCGATGAGCAGTTCTTC.

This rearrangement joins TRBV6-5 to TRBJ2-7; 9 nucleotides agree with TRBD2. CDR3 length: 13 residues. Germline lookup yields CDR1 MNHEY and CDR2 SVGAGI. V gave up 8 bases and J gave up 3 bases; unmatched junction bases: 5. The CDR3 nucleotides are TGTGCCAGCCGGAGTAGCGGGAGCTACGAGCAGTACTTC. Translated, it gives CASRSSGSYEQYF.

Here the CDR3 reads CASSPQGDGNTEAFF. CDR3 in DNA: TGTGCCAGCAGCCCACAGGGAGACGGGAACACTGAAGCTTTCTTT. The chain has TRBV7-6 and TRBJ1-1, with a tentative D call TRBD1 (6 bases). Germline V gene data show CDR1 as SGHVS and CDR2 as FNYEAQ. V dropped 5 bases and J dropped 1 base, with 14 bases sitting between them. This CDR3 is 15 amino acids long.

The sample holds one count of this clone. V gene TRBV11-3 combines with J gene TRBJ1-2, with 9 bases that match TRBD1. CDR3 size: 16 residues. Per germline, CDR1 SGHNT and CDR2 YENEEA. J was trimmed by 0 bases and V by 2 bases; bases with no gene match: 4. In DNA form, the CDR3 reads TGTGCCAGCAGCTTAATGGACAGGGGAGCTAACTATGGCTACACCTTC. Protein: CASSLMDRGANYGYTF.

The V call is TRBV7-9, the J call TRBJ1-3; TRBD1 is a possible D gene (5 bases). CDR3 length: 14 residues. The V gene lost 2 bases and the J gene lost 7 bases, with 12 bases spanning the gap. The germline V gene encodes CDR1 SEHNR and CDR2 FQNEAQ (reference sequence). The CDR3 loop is CASSLQGPGNTIYF. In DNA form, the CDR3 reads TGTGCCAGCAGCTTACAGGGCCCCGGGAACACCATATATTTT.

CDR3 nucleotide sequence: TGTGCCTGGAGTGACGCAGATACGCAGTATTTT. Protein product: CAWSDADTQYF. The rearrangement joins TRBV30 to TRBJ2-3; D is uncertain. Germline CDR1 and CDR2: GTSNPN and SVGIG (reference sequence). V was pared by 1 base and J by 4 bases, with 3 bases between. CDR3 size: 11 residues.

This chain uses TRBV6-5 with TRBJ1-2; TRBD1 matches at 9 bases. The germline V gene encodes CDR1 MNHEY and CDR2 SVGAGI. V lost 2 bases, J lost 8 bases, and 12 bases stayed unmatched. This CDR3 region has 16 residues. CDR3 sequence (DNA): TGTGCCAGCAGTTACGCCTTTGACAGGGGGAGGAAAGGCTACACCTTC. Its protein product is CASSYAFDRGRKGYTF.

This CDR3 reads CASSPWTGGKPQHF. CDR3 coding DNA: TGTGCCAGCAGTCCTTGGACAGGGGGAAAGCCCCAGCATTTT. The chain joins TRBV27 to TRBJ1-5, with 10 bases aligning to TRBD1. The CDR3 extends over 14 amino acids. Germline CDR1 and CDR2: MNHEY and SMNVEV (reference sequence). V gave up 5 bases and J gave up 8 bases; unmatched junction bases: 6.